One sample yielded the 25 T cell receptor beta chains listed below, sequenced in a study of CD8 T cells in Susac syndrome. Random-hexamer reverse transcription was applied to roughly 0.5 to 1 ug RNA. Each CDR3 protein is one row after TCRdb ran MiXCR on the immunoSEQ multiplex PCR reads. There are about 200,000 distinct CDR3 sequences in the sample; more than 85% occur only once, and 0.085% to 0.09% lies in the top ten. The source material was CD4+ T cells from PBMCs. These receptors originate from a human donor with Susac syndrome.

This clonotype was observed a handful of times. The rearrangement joins TRBV6-2 or TRBV6-3 to TRBJ1-2, with D unclear. Germline CDR1 reads MNHEY; CDR2 reads SVGEGT. V dropped 3 bases and J dropped 6 bases, with 8 bases sitting between them. The CDR3 loop spans 12 amino acids. CDR3 sequence reads: CASSYQSNGYTF. The CDR3 bases are TGTGCCAGCAGTTATCAGAGCAATGGCTACACCTTC.

This clonotype was counted once. DNA for the CDR3: TGTGCCAGCAGGACGACAGGGTTAGATACGCAGTATTTT. This encodes CASRTTGLDTQYF. The chain joins TRBV27 to TRBJ2-3; TRBD1 aligns across 7 bases. The germline gives CDR1 MNHEY, CDR2 SMNVEV (reference sequence). V lost 6 bases, J lost 5 bases, and 5 bases stayed unmatched. The length of the CDR3 is 13 residues.

In its sample, this clonotype was seen a few times. The V and J genes are TRBV12-3 or TRBV12-4 and TRBJ1-4; the D is unclear. V dropped 5 bases and J dropped 0 bases, with 4 bases sitting between them. This CDR3 has 13 amino acids. The CDR3 region is CASSLTTNEKLFF. DNA of the CDR3: TGTGCCAGCAGTCTAACAACTAATGAAAAACTGTTTTTT.

The rearrangement links TRBV29-1 to TRBJ1-4, with D possibly being TRBD1 (6 bases). V lost 0 bases and J 0 bases, leaving 11 bases between the germline ends. The CDR3 length is 16 residues. CDR1 and CDR2 (germline): SQVTM, ANQGSEA. CDR3 nucleotides: TGCAGCGTTGAAGACCCAGGGGACCCAACTAATGAAAAACTGTTTTTT. Amino acid sequence: CSVEDPGDPTNEKLFF. Full variable domain (outside the CDR3, taken from reference TRBV29-1 and TRBJ1-4): SAVISQKPSRDICQRGTSLTIQCQVDSQVTMMFWYRQQPGQSLTLIATANQGSEATYESGFVIDKFPISRPNLTFSTLTVSNMSPEDSSIYLCSVEDPGDPTNEKLFFGSGTQLSVL.

In this sample, this clonotype turned up once. This chain joins TRBV19 and TRBJ1-2; D not resolved. The germline V gene encodes CDR1 LNHDA and CDR2 SQIVND (reference sequence). The CDR3 totals 16 residues. V was trimmed by 3 bases and J by 0 bases, leaving 14 bases between them. The CDR3 nucleotides read TGTGCCAGTAGTATTTCGTTTCACCGTTCTAACTATGGCTACACCTTC. Translating it yields CASSISFHRSNYGYTF.

This clonotype was observed once. The V and J genes are TRBV30 and TRBJ2-1, with 7 nucleotides matching TRBD2. J was trimmed by 3 bases and V by 3 bases; bases with no gene match: 8. The CDR3 has 15 amino acids. Germline CDR1 is GTSNPN and CDR2 is SVGIG (reference sequence). The CDR3 nucleotides are TGTGCCTGGAGCCCACTAGCGACGGACTACAATGAGCAGTTCTTC. It codes for CAWSPLATDYNEQFF.

V gene TRBV9 combines with J gene TRBJ2-7; 9 bases fit TRBD1. Germline CDR1 is SGDLS and CDR2 is YYNGEE. CDR3 size: 15 residues. Unmatched junction bases numbered 5, after V lost 4 bases and J lost 0 bases. In nucleotides, the CDR3 is TGTGCCAGCAGCCTTGGGACAGGGTTCTCCTACGAGCAGTACTTC. Protein sequence: CASSLGTGFSYEQYF. Looking up the rest from reference TRBV9 and TRBJ2-7 gives the full variable domain: DSGVTQTPKHLITATGQRVTLRCSPRSGDLSVYWYQQSLDQGLQFLIQYYNGEERAKGNILERFSAQQFPDLHSELNLSSLELGDSALYFCASSLGTGFSYEQYFGPGTRLTVT.

J is TRBJ1-2 and V is TRBV10-3, with D maybe TRBD1 (5 bases). This CDR3 contains 17 residues. Trimming stripped 0 bases from V and 5 bases from J, with 19 bases between. Germline CDR1 and CDR2: ENHRY and SYGVKD. For the CDR3, the DNA is TGTGCCATCAGTGAGTCCCACGGGGACTCAATTGTTTATGGCTACACCTTC. As protein: CAISESHGDSIVYGYTF.

In its sample, this clonotype was seen once. The chain combines TRBV3-1 with TRBJ1-6; D perhaps matches TRBD1 (5 bases). The CDR3 is 16 amino acids. Trimming left V 1 base short and J 0 bases short, with 7 bases between. CDR1 LGHDT and CDR2 YNNKEL come from the germline V gene (reference sequence). DNA for the CDR3: TGTGCCAGCAGCCAAGCTGACAGCTCCTATAATTCACCCCTCCACTTT. It specifies CASSQADSSYNSPLHF.

V is TRBV6-5 and J is TRBJ2-2, with 9 positions matching TRBD1. Per the germline V gene, CDR1 is MNHEY and CDR2 is SVGAGI. The J segment lost 4 bases and the V segment lost 4 bases, leaving 7 bases of the junction unmatched. This CDR3 has 16 amino acids. DNA of the CDR3: TGTGCCAGCAGTTTGGGGACAGGGATTAGCACCGGGGAGCTGTTTTTT. It yields the protein CASSLGTGISTGELFF.

V gene TRBV6-5 combines with J gene TRBJ2-5; D call uncertain. Trimming removed 6 bases from V and 7 bases from J, with 12 bases in between. This CDR3 region has 12 residues. Per the germline V gene, CDR1 is MNHEY and CDR2 is SVGAGI. The CDR3 bases are TGTGCCAGCAGAACTGAAATTGGGACCCAGTACTTC. Protein sequence: CASRTEIGTQYF.

The chain is built from TRBV9 and TRBJ2-7, with D hard to call. The CDR3 length is 14 residues. CDR1 and CDR2 (germline): SGDLS, YYNGEE. Deletions cut 4 bases from V and 2 bases from J, with 13 bases between. The CDR3 spells CASSPTSGAYEQYF. Written as DNA, the CDR3 is TGTGCCAGCAGCCCAACCTCGGGCGCCTACGAGCAGTACTTC.

The V gene is TRBV6-5, the J gene TRBJ2-3; the D gene is possibly TRBD2 (6 bases). Germline V lookup: CDR1 MNHEY, CDR2 SVGAGI. The germline V and J ends were trimmed by 5 bases and 4 bases, with 13 bases remaining between them. There are 14 residues in the CDR3. CDR3 nucleotides: TGTGCCAGCAGTGCGGGACTCTTAGCAGATACGCAGTATTTT. Protein sequence: CASSAGLLADTQYF.

The chain links TRBV9 to TRBJ1-1, with D perhaps TRBD1 (5 bases). The CDR3 covers 13 residues. The V gene lost 2 bases and the J gene lost 4 bases, with 9 bases spanning the gap. Germline CDR1 is SGDLS and CDR2 is YYNGEE. The CDR3 region is CASSVGGITEAFF. The DNA of the CDR3 is TGTGCCAGCAGCGTCGGGGGTATCACTGAAGCTTTCTTT.

This rearrangement joins TRBV12-3 or TRBV12-4 to TRBJ2-4; D unresolved. Trimming stripped 6 bases from V and 0 bases from J, with 9 bases between. CDR3 length: 14 residues. As DNA, the CDR3 is TGTGCCAGCAGGGCGAACCTAGCCAAAAACATTCAGTACTTC. Protein product: CASRANLAKNIQYF.

The rearrangement uses TRBV14 and TRBJ1-3, with D perhaps matching TRBD1 (6 bases). The length of the CDR3 is 16 residues. Germline CDR1 and CDR2: SGHDN and FVKESK. The V end was cut by 5 bases, the J end by 0 bases, with 14 bases between. CDR3 loop: CASSVNRASSGNTIYF. The CDR3 DNA reads TGTGCCAGCAGCGTAAACAGGGCTAGCTCTGGAAACACCATATATTTT.

This rearrangement joins TRBV21-1 to TRBJ2-3; TRBD1, the table's D call, lacks a check against the DNA. TRBV21-1 is noted as a pseudogene. This CDR3 contains 18 residues. This CDR3 reads CASTGNYRARGQGDTQYF. The CDR3 bases are TGTGCCAGCACCGGGAATTATCGGGCCAGGGGGCAAGGAGATACGCAGTATTTT.

The V gene is TRBV7-8, the J gene TRBJ2-3, with 9 nucleotides matching TRBD2. CDR1 is SGHVS and CDR2 is FQNEAQ in the germline V gene. This CDR3 has 22 amino acids. With V trimmed by 3 bases and J by 3 bases, 25 bases remained unmatched. CDR3 in amino acids: CASSFYLIGTSYRRAETDTQYF. CDR3 DNA sequence: TGTGCCAGCAGCTTCTACCTTATTGGGACTAGCTACAGGAGGGCCGAGACAGATACGCAGTATTTT.

This clonotype was recorded once. The V gene is TRBV7-3, the J gene TRBJ1-1; 10 positions match TRBD1. The CDR3 extends over 16 amino acids. Germline values: CDR1 SGHTA, CDR2 FQGTGA. Germline trimming cut 4 bases from V and 4 bases from J; bases unmatched to any gene: 9. This chain's CDR3 is CASSSPTGGYLTEAFF. The DNA of the CDR3 is TGTGCCAGCAGCTCACCGACAGGGGGCTACCTCACTGAAGCTTTCTTT. Full variable domain (missing parts from reference TRBV7-3 and TRBJ1-1): GAGVSQTPSNKVTEKGKYVELRCDPISGHTALYWYRQSLGQGPEFLIYFQGTGAADDSGLPNDRFFAVRPEGSVSTLKIQRTERGDSAVYLCASSSPTGGYLTEAFFGQGTRLTVV.

The rearrangement joins TRBV7-3 to TRBJ2-1; either TRBD1 or TRBD2 may fit D (6 bases each). V lost 2 bases and J lost 4, with 18 bases in between. The CDR3 sequence is 17 residues long. Germline CDR1 is SGHTA and CDR2 is FQGTGA. The DNA of the CDR3 is TGTGCCAGCAGCTTAGGGGGTCGGGGGCAGCGGTACAATGAGCAGTTCTTC. It yields the protein CASSLGGRGQRYNEQFF.

The rearrangement links TRBV19 to TRBJ1-5; the D gene is possibly TRBD1 (6 bases). The CDR3 contains 16 residues. V was clipped by 6 bases and J by 0 bases, with 15 bases between them. CDR1 LNHDA and CDR2 SQIVND come from the germline V gene (reference sequence). CDR3 in amino acids: CASSSGGRYSNQPQHF. In DNA, the CDR3 is TGTGCCAGTAGCTCCGGGGGCAGATATAGCAATCAGCCCCAGCATTTT. Full variable domain (missing parts from reference TRBV19 and TRBJ1-5): DGGITQSPKYLFRKEGQNVTLSCEQNLNHDAMYWYRQDPGQGLRLIYYSQIVNDFQKGDIAEGYSVSREKKESFPLTVTSAQKNPTAFYLCASSSGGRYSNQPQHFGDGTRLSIL.

The rearrangement uses TRBV27 and TRBJ1-1; TRBD1 aligns across 8 bases. The V segment lost 6 bases and the J segment 4 bases; nucleotides outside the gene matches: 4. The CDR3 sequence is 13 residues long. Germline CDR1 reads MNHEY; CDR2 reads SMNVEV (reference sequence). CDR3 DNA: TGTGCCAGCAGCTGGACAGGGAGCACTGAAGCTTTCTTT. Translated: CASSWTGSTEAFF.

The rearrangement uses TRBV12-2 and TRBJ2-4. TRBV12-2 is given as a pseudogene. The CDR3 is 9 residues long. The CDR3 DNA reads as TGTGCAAGTCGCCACAATCGGTACTTC. Its protein product is CASRHNRYF.

This sequence joins TRBV20-1 and TRBJ1-1; TRBD1 agrees at 9 bases. Trimming removed 0 bases from V and 1 base from J; junction bases left unmatched: 12. The CDR3 consists of 18 residues. CDR1 DFQATT and CDR2 SNEGSKA come from the germline V gene (reference sequence). This chain's CDR3 is CSARDPGQGLGGNTEAFF. DNA of the CDR3: TGCAGTGCTAGAGACCCGGGACAGGGTCTTGGAGGGAACACTGAAGCTTTCTTT.

The chain uses TRBV20-1 and TRBJ1-1; a weak D match, TRBD1 (6 bases). Trimming removed 0 bases at V and 2 bases at J, with 7 bases between. The CDR3 is 13 amino acids. The V gene's germline CDR1 is DFQATT and CDR2 SNEGSKA (reference sequence). The CDR3 sequence: CSAREDSNTEAFF. In DNA, the CDR3 is TGCAGTGCTAGAGAGGACAGCAACACTGAAGCTTTCTTT.